The T cell receptor (beta chain) described here comes from a study of memory CD4+ T cells and cytomegalovirus serostatus. Study-wide points: Suggested: most of the CMV-linked TCR signature lies in CD4+ memory cells.

Single viable CD3+CD4+CD8-CD45RO+ cells were sorted as the memory CD4+ T cells. The method was immunoSEQ multiplex PCR; TCRdb's version includes in-frame clones alone and lacks a portion of them. The sample contains 25,000 to 30,000 clones, around 72% of which appear only once. The germline V gene encodes CDR1 LNHDA and CDR2 SQIVND (reference sequence). V was trimmed by 3 bases and J by 4 bases, leaving 11 bases between them. The CDR3 is 14 amino acids. A word on this clone: The antigen remains unidentified.

The sample consisted of memory CD4+ T cells from blood. The sequence came from an adult in good health and CMV-seronegative. The rearrangement uses TRBV19 and TRBJ2-3; D assignment may be TRBD1 or TRBD2 (5 bases each). As DNA, the CDR3 is TGTGCCAGTAGTATGACCGGGGCTGCAGATACGCAGTATTTT. It yields the protein CASSMTGAADTQYF.